The rows below give T cell receptor beta chains drawn from one sample of a study of blood T cell repertoires in COVID-19. Method: immunoSEQ multiplex PCR; TCRdb's copy keeps in-frame clones and lacks some. The sample yields 110,000 to 150,000 clones, just over 85% seen once. Specimen: PBMCs or T cells enriched from blood (not recorded which). All receptors come from a man over 45 who had recovered from COVID-19. The conserved cysteine and the conserved F or W are not part of the CDR3 here.

V gene: TRBV28
J gene: TRBJ2-1
CDR3 protein: ATRRGRAFYNEQF

V gene: TRBV5-5
J gene: TRBJ2-1
CDR3 protein: ASSRGEFSYNEQF

V gene: TRBV19
J gene: TRBJ2-7
CDR3 protein: ASSIAGGPYEQY

V gene: TRBV28
J gene: TRBJ1-5
CDR3 protein: ASSLSGDSNQPQH

V gene: TRBV3-1/TRBV3-2
J gene: TRBJ2-1
CDR3 protein: ASSLSLAGGPNEQF

V gene: TRBV30
J gene: TRBJ1-2
CDR3 protein: ARRGRGVDGYT

V gene: TRBV5-8
J gene: TRBJ1-2
CDR3 protein: ASSLAEGRYGYT

V gene: TRBV4-2
J gene: TRBJ1-3
CDR3 protein: ASSHTGGASGNTIY

V gene: TRBV9
J gene: TRBJ2-1
CDR3 protein: ASTLGGESYNEQF

V gene: TRBV24-1
J gene: TRBJ1-1
CDR3 protein: ATSDRRGQGGTEAF

V gene: TRBV6-2/TRBV6-3
J gene: TRBJ2-7
CDR3 protein: ASSRMPTSGAYEQY

V gene: TRBV28
J gene: TRBJ2-1
CDR3 protein: ASSSGRRGGYNEQF

V gene: TRBV12-3/TRBV12-4
J gene: TRBJ2-7
CDR3 protein: ASRLSLEQY

V gene: TRBV7-3
J gene: TRBJ1-3
CDR3 protein: ASSLTGGLGNTIY

V gene: TRBV6-5
J gene: TRBJ1-3
CDR3 protein: ASSREFSGNTIY

V gene: TRBV7-9
J gene: TRBJ2-3
CDR3 protein: ASSTGLVSDTQY

V gene: TRBV12-2
J gene: TRBJ2-7
CDR3 protein: ASRLRVQPYEQY

V gene: TRBV18
J gene: TRBJ2-3
CDR3 protein: ASSPEGITDTQY

V gene: TRBV5-1
J gene: TRBJ1-1
CDR3 protein: ASMGGGHNTEAF

V gene: TRBV6-1
J gene: TRBJ2-5
CDR3 protein: ASSESHMRIEETQY

V gene: TRBV19
J gene: TRBJ2-7
CDR3 protein: ASRRLAGDGEQY

V gene: TRBV28
J gene: TRBJ2-1
CDR3 protein: ASSFSLAGSYNEQF

V gene: TRBV14
J gene: TRBJ2-7
CDR3 protein: ASSPNGQGYEQY

V gene: TRBV9
J gene: TRBJ2-1
CDR3 protein: ASSVTAGGRNEQF

V gene: TRBV9
J gene: TRBJ1-4
CDR3 protein: ASSVALQGQLF

V gene: TRBV5-1
J gene: TRBJ2-5
CDR3 protein: ASSLDSETQY

V gene: TRBV7-3
J gene: TRBJ2-1
CDR3 protein: ASSSGGIEQF

V gene: TRBV19
J gene: TRBJ2-5
CDR3 protein: ASSTLKTSGLTRTQY

V gene: TRBV6-5
J gene: TRBJ1-3
CDR3 protein: ASSYRGLHSGNTIY

V gene: TRBV5-1
J gene: TRBJ1-2
CDR3 protein: ASSLDRGYGYT

V gene: TRBV18
J gene: TRBJ1-4
CDR3 protein: ASSPPGGEKLF

V gene: TRBV6-4
J gene: TRBJ2-1
CDR3 protein: ASRGQGARNEQF

V gene: TRBV5-1
J gene: TRBJ2-3
CDR3 protein: ASSPRTTWEDTQY

V gene: TRBV13
J gene: TRBJ1-3
CDR3 protein: ASSLGPGDYGNTIY

V gene: TRBV2
J gene: TRBJ2-3
CDR3 protein: ASRPRTSGGDTQY

V gene: TRBV9
J gene: TRBJ2-3
CDR3 protein: ASSVQTSTDTQY

V gene: TRBV7-9
J gene: TRBJ2-2
CDR3 protein: ASSSWDRWTGELF

V gene: TRBV30
J gene: TRBJ1-2
CDR3 protein: AWNPSGGDFGYT

V gene: TRBV28
J gene: TRBJ2-5
CDR3 protein: ASSLRRGGPRETQY

V gene: TRBV3-1/TRBV3-2
J gene: TRBJ1-1
CDR3 protein: ASSPRDSMNTEAF

V gene: TRBV20-1
J gene: TRBJ1-6
CDR3 protein: SASPFDIPPLH

V gene: TRBV18
J gene: TRBJ2-3
CDR3 protein: ASSPVTGTDTQY

V gene: TRBV7-3
J gene: TRBJ1-3
CDR3 protein: ASSLQGGGNTIY

V gene: TRBV6-2/TRBV6-3
J gene: TRBJ1-5
CDR3 protein: ASSYFSNQPQH

V gene: TRBV10-3
J gene: TRBJ2-4
CDR3 protein: AISPGLAGGLAKNIQY

V gene: TRBV19
J gene: TRBJ2-7
CDR3 protein: ASSIGGLAGGLYEQY

V gene: TRBV7-9
J gene: TRBJ1-6
CDR3 protein: ASSYTGGGSSYNSPLH

V gene: TRBV7-2
J gene: TRBJ2-7
CDR3 protein: ASSQQGYEQY

V gene: TRBV10-3
J gene: TRBJ2-5
CDR3 protein: AISAYSGGAGETQY

V gene: TRBV5-5
J gene: TRBJ1-4
CDR3 protein: ASSLTARGGGEKLF

V gene: TRBV19
J gene: TRBJ2-7
CDR3 protein: ASKTSFGPYEQY

V gene: TRBV11-3
J gene: TRBJ2-1
CDR3 protein: ASSLQGAYNEQF

V gene: TRBV2
J gene: TRBJ1-2
CDR3 protein: ASSRGNNYGYT

V gene: TRBV7-9
J gene: TRBJ1-3
CDR3 protein: ASSLSTGNTIY

V gene: TRBV18
J gene: TRBJ1-1
CDR3 protein: ASSPKQGGFQTEAF

V gene: TRBV7-2
J gene: TRBJ2-7
CDR3 protein: ASSLGTSGLYEQY

V gene: TRBV3-1/TRBV3-2
J gene: TRBJ1-1
CDR3 protein: ASSQVIAIGGAF

V gene: TRBV10-3
J gene: TRBJ1-1
CDR3 protein: ATARDTEAF

V gene: TRBV6-1
J gene: TRBJ1-5
CDR3 protein: ASSDGFKRAYSNQPQH

V gene: TRBV5-4
J gene: TRBJ2-3
CDR3 protein: ASSLAPGTDTQY